This T cell receptor (beta chain) was documented in a study of blood T cell repertoires in COVID-19. Study context: Italy, Spain and the United States were the sources of the convalescent and acute COVID-19 samples.

Original handling: Estimation of nucleated cell counts was performed using reference gene primer amplification. Data came from immunoSEQ multiplex PCR; TCRdb stores just in-frame clones and leaves some out. For V, J and clone size, that table is used; D and trimming come from the DNA. Here the sample spans about 140,000 clones, around nine tenths being singletons. This clone was recorded only once. The CDR3 totals 15 residues. After removal of 3 bases from V and 2 bases from J, the junction contained 7 bases not matched to a gene. Germline loops: CDR1 DFQATT, CDR2 SNEGSKA (reference sequence). The sample taken for sequencing was peripheral blood. The rearrangement uses TRBV20-1 and TRBJ2-5; TRBD2 matches 9 bases. The clonotype originates from a human donor in a cohort sampled during active COVID-19. This CDR3 is CSASRPSGMQETQYF. The DNA of the CDR3 is TGCAGTGCTAGTCGGCCTAGCGGGATGCAAGAGACCCAGTACTTC.